The entry below describes one T cell receptor (beta chain). Its antigen is unknown. The data are from a study of OX40 agonist ivuxolimab in advanced cancers. Looking at the study overall: Dose-escalation cases comprised hepatocellular carcinoma, melanoma, renal cell or head and neck cancer. The mean age was approximately 60 years, ranging from 23 to 79, with around four fifths of participants male. Study-level findings and limits: Clonal expansion was seen in CD4+ and CD8+ blood T cells by week 6 at 0.1 to 3.0 mg/kg. Low levels of normalized T-cell clonal expansion also appeared in some nonresponders.

The V and J ends lost 1 base and 0 bases respectively, with 18 bases between them. This CDR3 has 19 amino acids. In germline, CDR1 is SGHVS, CDR2 FQNEAQ. Generated by immunoSEQ multiplex PCR, the TCRdb table keeps only in-frame clones and is missing some. The table records approximately 90,000 clones, about 83% of them present only once. The source was CD4+ or CD8+ T cells sorted from blood, collected in a trial of the OX40 agonist ivuxolimab. This sequence joins TRBV7-8 and TRBJ1-4, with TRBD1 as a possible D gene (5 bases). The receptor was derived from an adult with an advanced solid tumor such as melanoma, head and neck, liver or kidney cancer. The CDR3 DNA is TGTGCCAGCAGCTTAGAAGTGAGGGGCCGGGGAGCAACTAATGAAAAACTGTTTTTT. Translated, it gives CASSLEVRGRGATNEKLFF.